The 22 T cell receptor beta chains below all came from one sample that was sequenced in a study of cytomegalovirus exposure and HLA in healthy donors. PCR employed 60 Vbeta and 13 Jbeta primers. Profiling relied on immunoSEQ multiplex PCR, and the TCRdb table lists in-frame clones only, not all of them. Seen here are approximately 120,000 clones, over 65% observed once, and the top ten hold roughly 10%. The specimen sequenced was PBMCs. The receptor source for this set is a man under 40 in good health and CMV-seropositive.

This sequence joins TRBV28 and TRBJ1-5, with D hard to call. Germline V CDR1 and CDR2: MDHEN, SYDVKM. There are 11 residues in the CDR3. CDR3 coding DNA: TGTGGAACGGGGTTCGTTCAGCCCCAGCATTTT. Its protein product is CGTGFVQPQHF.

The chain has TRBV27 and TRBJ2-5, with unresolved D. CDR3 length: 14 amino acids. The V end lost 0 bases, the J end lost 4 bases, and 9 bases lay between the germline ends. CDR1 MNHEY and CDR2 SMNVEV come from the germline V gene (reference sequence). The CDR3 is CASSLSILGETQYF. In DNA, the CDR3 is TGTGCCAGCAGTTTATCGATACTTGGAGAGACCCAGTACTTC.

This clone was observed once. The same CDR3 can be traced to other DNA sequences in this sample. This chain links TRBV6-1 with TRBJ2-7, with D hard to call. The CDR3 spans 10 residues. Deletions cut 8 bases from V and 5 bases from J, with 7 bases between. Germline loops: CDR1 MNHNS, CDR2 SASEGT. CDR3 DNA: TGTGCCAGCGTAGAGGACGAGCAGTACTTC. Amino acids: CASVEDEQYF.

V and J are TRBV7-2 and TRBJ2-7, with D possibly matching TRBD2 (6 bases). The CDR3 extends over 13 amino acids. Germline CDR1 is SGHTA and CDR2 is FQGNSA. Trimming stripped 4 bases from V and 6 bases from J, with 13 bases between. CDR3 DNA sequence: TGTGCCAGCAGCTCCGGGACTTTAAGCGAGCAGTACTTC. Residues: CASSSGTLSEQYF. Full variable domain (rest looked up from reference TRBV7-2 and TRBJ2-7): GAGVSQSPSNKVTEKGKDVELRCDPISGHTALYWYRQSLGQGLEFLIYFQGNSAPDKSGLPSDRFSAERTGGSVSTLTIQRTQQEDSAVYLCASSSGTLSEQYFGPGTRLTVT.

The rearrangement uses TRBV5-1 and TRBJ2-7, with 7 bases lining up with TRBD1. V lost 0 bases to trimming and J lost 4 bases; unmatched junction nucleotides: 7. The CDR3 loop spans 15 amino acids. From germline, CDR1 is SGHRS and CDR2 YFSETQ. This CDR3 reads CASSLVTGSLYEQYF. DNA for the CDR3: TGCGCCAGCAGCTTGGTGACAGGGAGCTTGTACGAGCAGTACTTC. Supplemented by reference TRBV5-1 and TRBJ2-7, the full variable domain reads KAGVTQTPRYLIKTRGQQVTLSCSPISGHRSVSWYQQTPGQGLQFLFEYFSETQRNKGNFPGRFSGRQFSNSRSEMNVSTLELGDSALYLCASSLVTGSLYEQYFGPGTRLTVT.

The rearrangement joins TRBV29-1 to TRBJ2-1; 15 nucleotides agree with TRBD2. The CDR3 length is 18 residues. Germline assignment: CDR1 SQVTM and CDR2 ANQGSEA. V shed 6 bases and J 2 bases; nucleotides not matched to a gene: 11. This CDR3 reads CSVQGLAGGHLAYNEQFF. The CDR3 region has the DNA TGCAGCGTCCAGGGACTAGCGGGAGGACACCTAGCCTACAATGAGCAGTTCTTC.

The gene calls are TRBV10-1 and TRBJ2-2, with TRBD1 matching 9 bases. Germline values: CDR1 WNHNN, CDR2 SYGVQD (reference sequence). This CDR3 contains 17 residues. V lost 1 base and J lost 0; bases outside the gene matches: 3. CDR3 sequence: CASSEFRTGANTGELFF. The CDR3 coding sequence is TGCGCCAGCAGTGAGTTCCGGACAGGGGCGAACACCGGGGAGCTGTTTTTT.

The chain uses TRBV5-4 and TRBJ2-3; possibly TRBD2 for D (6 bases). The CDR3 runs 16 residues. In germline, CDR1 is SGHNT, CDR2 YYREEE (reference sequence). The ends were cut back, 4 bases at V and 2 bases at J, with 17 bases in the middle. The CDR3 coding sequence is TGTGCCAGCAGCCCCCGGAGGGACTTGAACACAGATACGCAGTATTTT. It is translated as CASSPRRDLNTDTQYF.

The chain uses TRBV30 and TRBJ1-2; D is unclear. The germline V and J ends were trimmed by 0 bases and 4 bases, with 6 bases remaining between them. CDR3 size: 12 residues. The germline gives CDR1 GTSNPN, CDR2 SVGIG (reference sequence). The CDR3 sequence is CAWSVWAYGYTF. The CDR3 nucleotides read TGTGCCTGGAGTGTATGGGCCTATGGCTACACCTTC.

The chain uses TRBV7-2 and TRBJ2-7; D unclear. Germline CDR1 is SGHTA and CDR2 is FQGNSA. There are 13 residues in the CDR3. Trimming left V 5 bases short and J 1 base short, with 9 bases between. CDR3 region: CASSQARSYEQYF. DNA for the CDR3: TGTGCCAGCAGCCAAGCCAGGTCCTACGAGCAGTACTTC.

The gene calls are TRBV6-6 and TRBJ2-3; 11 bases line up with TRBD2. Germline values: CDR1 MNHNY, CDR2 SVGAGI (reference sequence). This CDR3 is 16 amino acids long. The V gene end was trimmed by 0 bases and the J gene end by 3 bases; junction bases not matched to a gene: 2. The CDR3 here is CASSYSRLAGTDTQYF. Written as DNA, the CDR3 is TGTGCCAGCAGTTACTCCCGACTAGCGGGGACAGATACGCAGTATTTT.

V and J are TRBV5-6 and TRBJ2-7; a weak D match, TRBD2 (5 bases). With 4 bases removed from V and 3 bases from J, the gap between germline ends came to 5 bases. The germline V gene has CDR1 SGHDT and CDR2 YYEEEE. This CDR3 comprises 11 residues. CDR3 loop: CASSRDYEQYF. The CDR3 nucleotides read TGTGCCAGCAGCCGGGACTACGAGCAGTACTTC.

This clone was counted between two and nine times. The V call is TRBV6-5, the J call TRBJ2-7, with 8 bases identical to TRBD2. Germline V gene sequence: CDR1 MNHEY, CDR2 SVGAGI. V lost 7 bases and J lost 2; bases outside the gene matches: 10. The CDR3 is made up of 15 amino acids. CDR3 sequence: CASKVSGSSTYEQYF. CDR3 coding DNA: TGTGCCAGCAAGGTCAGCGGGAGTTCTACCTACGAGCAGTACTTC.

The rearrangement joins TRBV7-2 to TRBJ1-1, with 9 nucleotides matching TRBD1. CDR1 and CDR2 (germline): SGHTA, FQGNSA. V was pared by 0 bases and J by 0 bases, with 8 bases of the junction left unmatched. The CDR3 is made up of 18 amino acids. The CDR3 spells CASSLAFLGTGMNTEAFF. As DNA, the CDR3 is TGTGCCAGCAGCTTAGCGTTTCTCGGGACAGGGATGAACACTGAAGCTTTCTTT.

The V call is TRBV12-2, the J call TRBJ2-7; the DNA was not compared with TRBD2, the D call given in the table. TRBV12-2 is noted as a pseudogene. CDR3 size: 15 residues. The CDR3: CASRLESGSPSEQYF. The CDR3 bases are TGTGCAAGTCGCTTAGAGAGCGGGAGTCCCTCCGAGCAGTACTTC.

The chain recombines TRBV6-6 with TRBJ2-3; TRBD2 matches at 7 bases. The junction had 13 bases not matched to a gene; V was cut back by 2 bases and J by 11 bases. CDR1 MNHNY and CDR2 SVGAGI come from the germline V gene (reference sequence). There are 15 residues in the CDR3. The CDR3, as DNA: TGTGCCAGCAGTTACAGCCTAGCGGAAAAAAGTGTGCAGTATTTT. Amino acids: CASSYSLAEKSVQYF.

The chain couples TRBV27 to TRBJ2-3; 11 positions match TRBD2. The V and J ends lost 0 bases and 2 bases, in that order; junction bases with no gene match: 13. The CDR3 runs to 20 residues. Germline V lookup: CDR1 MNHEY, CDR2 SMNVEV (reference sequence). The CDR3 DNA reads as TGTGCCAGCAGTTTATCGCTGACTAGCGGGGCGTTGGGGCCCACAGATACGCAGTATTTT. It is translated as CASSLSLTSGALGPTDTQYF.

Here the CDR3 reads CASSTGSSSGNTIYF. CDR3 nucleotides: TGTGCCAGCAGTACCGGGTCGAGCTCTGGAAACACCATATATTTT. The J gene is TRBJ1-3, the V gene TRBV27; no reliable D call. Trimming took 5 bases from V and 0 from J, leaving 11 bases between them. The germline CDR1 and CDR2 sequences are MNHEY and SMNVEV (reference sequence). CDR3 length: 15 amino acids.

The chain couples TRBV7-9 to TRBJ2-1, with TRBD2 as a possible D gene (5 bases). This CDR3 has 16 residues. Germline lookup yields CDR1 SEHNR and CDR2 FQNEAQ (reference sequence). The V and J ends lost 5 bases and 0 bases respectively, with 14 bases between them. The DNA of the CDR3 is TGTGCCAGCAGCCTTAGTCTAGCTCTCTCCTACAATGAGCAGTTCTTC. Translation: CASSLSLALSYNEQFF.

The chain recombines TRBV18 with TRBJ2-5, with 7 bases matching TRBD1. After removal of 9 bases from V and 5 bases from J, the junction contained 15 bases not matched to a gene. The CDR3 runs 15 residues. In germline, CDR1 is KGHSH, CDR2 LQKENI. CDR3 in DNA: TGTGCCAGTCGACCCGGCCGACAGGGAATGGAGACCCAGTACTTC. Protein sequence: CASRPGRQGMETQYF.

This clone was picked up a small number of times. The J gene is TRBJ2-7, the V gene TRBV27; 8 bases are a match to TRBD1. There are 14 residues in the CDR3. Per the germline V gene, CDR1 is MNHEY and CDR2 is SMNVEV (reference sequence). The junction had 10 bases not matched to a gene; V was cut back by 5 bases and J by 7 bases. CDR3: CASSGRGRLGEQYF. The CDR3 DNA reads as TGTGCCAGCAGTGGCAGGGGGCGATTGGGTGAGCAGTACTTC.

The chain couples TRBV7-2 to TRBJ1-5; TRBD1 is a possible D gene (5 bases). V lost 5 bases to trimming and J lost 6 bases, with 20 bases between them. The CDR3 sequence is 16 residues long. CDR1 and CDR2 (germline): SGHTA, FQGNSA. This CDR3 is CASSLRAGRRGQPQHF. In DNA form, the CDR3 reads TGTGCCAGCAGCCTCAGGGCCGGTCGTAGGGGTCAGCCCCAGCATTTT.